Listed below are T cell receptor beta chains from one sample, sequenced in a study of type 1 regulatory T cells. Using its own MiXCR run on the reads, TCRdb lists one record per CDR3 protein. Of some 90,000 distinct CDR3 sequences listed, roughly 31% are singletons. The sequenced sample consisted of CD4+ T cells, either the whole sample or a sorted fraction (not recorded which). These receptors were obtained from a human donor in good health. Each CDR3 is given with its conserved first and last residue. A row's size may be missing; if present it is once, few, many or a size class.

>TRBJ2-1|TRBV7-9|18|few
CASSSRLGTGTPWGEQFF
>TRBJ2-3|TRBV12-3/TRBV12-4|15|.
CASRLGRFASDTQYF
>TRBJ2-5|TRBV4-1|16|.
CASSQVGGRKQETQYF
>TRBJ2-2|TRBV24-1|17|few
CATSELPGQGFTGELFF
>TRBJ2-2|TRBV24-1|14|.
CATAGDWNTGELFF
>TRBJ2-3|TRBV20-1|15|few
CSAAGTSGITDTQYF
>TRBJ2-2|TRBV12-3/TRBV12-4|14|.
CASSLDEGVGELFF
>TRBJ2-1|TRBV5-6|15|.
CASSLTSGSSREQFF
>TRBJ2-1|TRBV6-2/TRBV6-3|12|few
CVSGRWRRGQFF
>TRBJ2-3|TRBV20-1|15|few
CSASPTGPVTDTQYF
>TRBJ2-3|TRBV29-1|13|.
CSVSGRRTDTQYF
>TRBJ2-7|TRBV7-9|16|.
CASSLALGTKTYEQYF